Presented here are 27 T cell receptor beta chains from one specimen sequenced in a study of CD8+ T cells in alopecia areata. RNA extraction and reverse transcription yielded cDNA as sequencing template. Here immunoSEQ multiplex PCR was the method, and the copy in TCRdb shows in-frame clones only, minus some. The data show tens of thousands of clones, roughly 61% seen once. The specimen comprised CD8+ T cells sorted from blood, sampled at week 0. Every receptor here comes from a human donor with alopecia areata.

In its sample, this clone was seen once. CDR3 protein: CASSPGTGVHTEAFF. The CDR3 coding sequence is TGTGCCAGCAGTCCCGGGACAGGGGTTCACACTGAAGCTTTCTTT. V gene TRBV6-5 combines with J gene TRBJ1-1; 10 bases align to TRBD1. V dropped 5 bases and J dropped 3; count of bases not matched to a gene: 6. The CDR3 loop spans 15 amino acids. Germline CDR1 reads MNHEY; CDR2 reads SVGAGI.

This clone was detected a few times. The sample carries other DNA sequences with the same CDR3. The CDR3 here is CASSVVTTDTQYF. In nucleotides, the CDR3 is TGTGCCAGCAGCGTAGTGACCACAGATACGCAGTATTTT. This rearrangement joins TRBV9 to TRBJ2-3; the D is unclear. The germline V and J ends were trimmed by 0 bases and 2 bases, with 4 bases remaining between them. This CDR3 comprises 13 residues. Germline V gene sequence: CDR1 SGDLS, CDR2 YYNGEE. The variable domain in full, with the rest retrieved from reference TRBV9 and TRBJ2-3, is DSGVTQTPKHLITATGQRVTLRCSPRSGDLSVYWYQQSLDQGLQFLIQYYNGEERAKGNILERFSAQQFPDLHSELNLSSLELGDSALYFCASSVVTTDTQYFGPGTRLTVL.

The chain employs TRBV4-1 and TRBJ1-3; D is possibly TRBD1 (5 bases). Germline CDR1 is MGHRA and CDR2 is YSYEKL. The CDR3 has 16 residues. V was cut by 1 base and J by 2 bases, with 12 bases left in between. CDR3 in amino acids: CASSQVWRGTGNTIYF. For the CDR3, the DNA is TGCGCCAGCAGCCAAGTCTGGAGGGGAACTGGAAACACCATATATTTT.

CDR3 region: CASSSTGGKNEQFF. The CDR3, as DNA: TGTGCCAGCAGCTCGACAGGGGGCAAGAATGAGCAGTTCTTC. The rearrangement uses TRBV7-8 and TRBJ2-1, with 10 bases fitting TRBD1. V shed 4 bases, J shed 7 bases, and the junction held 4 bases outside the gene matches. In germline, CDR1 is SGHVS, CDR2 FQNEAQ. This CDR3 is 14 amino acids long.

This sequence joins TRBV19 and TRBJ2-6; D may match TRBD1 or TRBD2 (5 bases each). Germline CDR1 LNHDA, CDR2 SQIVND (reference sequence). Trimming removed 3 bases at V and 4 bases at J, with 13 bases between. This CDR3 spans 16 amino acids. The CDR3 is CASSIISGDGANVLTF. The CDR3 coding sequence is TGTGCCAGTAGTATCATTTCTGGGGACGGGGCCAACGTCCTGACTTTC.

This chain uses TRBV11-1 with TRBJ2-5; no reliable D call. The V end lost 0 bases, the J end lost 5 bases, and 13 bases lay between the germline ends. CDR1 and CDR2 (germline): SGHAT, FQDESV (reference sequence). The CDR3 length is 15 residues. The CDR3 DNA sequence: TGTGCCAGCAGCTTAGCCCCTTTTTGGACCGAGACCCAGTACTTC. The encoded protein is CASSLAPFWTETQYF.

The V gene is TRBV10-3, the J gene TRBJ2-3, with 8 bases identical to TRBD2. V gave up 6 bases and J gave up 4 bases; unmatched junction bases: 12. The CDR3 has 16 residues. The germline CDR1 and CDR2 sequences are ENHRY and SYGVKD. Here the CDR3 DNA reads TGTGCCATCAGGGGAGAGGCGGGAGGTTGGGCAGATACGCAGTATTTT. This encodes CAIRGEAGGWADTQYF.

The chain uses TRBV7-9 and TRBJ2-4; D is undetermined. The germline V and J ends were trimmed by 1 base and 1 base, with 11 bases remaining between them. The CDR3 contains 16 residues. Germline V gene lookup returns CDR1 SEHNR and CDR2 FQNEAQ (reference sequence). The chain's CDR3 is CASSLGARWAKNIQYF. DNA for the CDR3: TGTGCCAGCAGCTTAGGCGCCCGTTGGGCCAAAAACATTCAGTACTTC.

The chain recombines TRBV7-9 with TRBJ2-7, with a weak D call TRBD1 (6 bases). The CDR3 is 15 residues long. Per germline, CDR1 SEHNR and CDR2 FQNEAQ (reference sequence). The germline V and J ends were trimmed by 6 bases and 6 bases, with 21 bases remaining between them. CDR3 amino acids: CASRQSTGAPSEQYF. The CDR3 DNA is TGTGCCAGCAGACAATCGACAGGAGCTCCCTCCGAGCAGTACTTC.

The V call is TRBV29-1, the J call TRBJ1-2, with D hard to call. Germline CDR1 is SQVTM and CDR2 is ANQGSEA. Trimming left V 2 bases short and J 4 bases short, with 11 bases between. This CDR3 is built from 13 residues. CDR3 region: CSVEREVGYGYTF. The DNA for the CDR3 is TGCAGCGTTGAAAGGGAGGTTGGCTATGGCTACACCTTC.

This clone has only a few counts. As DNA, the CDR3 is TGTGCCAGCAGCCCATTTATCTACGAGCAGTACTTC. Protein: CASSPFIYEQYF. This chain links TRBV7-9 with TRBJ2-7, with D hard to call. This CDR3 contains 12 residues. Deletions cut 5 bases from V and 3 bases from J, with 8 bases between. Germline V CDR1 and CDR2: SEHNR, FQNEAQ (reference sequence).

In this sample, this clone turned up once. This chain connects TRBV15 to TRBJ2-1; D unclear. This CDR3 has 13 residues. Looked up from germline, CDR1 is LNHNV and CDR2 is YYDKDF (reference sequence). Trimming left V 0 bases short and J 5 bases short, with 5 bases between. CDR3 region: CATSRDSHNEQFF. CDR3 nucleotide sequence: TGTGCCACCAGCAGAGATTCACACAATGAGCAGTTCTTC.

This clone qualifies as medium-sized. The chain couples TRBV29-1 to TRBJ2-7; a possible D gene is TRBD1 (5 bases). The CDR3 consists of 12 residues. The V gene's germline CDR1 is SQVTM and CDR2 ANQGSEA. The V end lost 5 bases, the J end lost 0 bases, and 8 bases lay between the germline ends. CDR3 DNA: TGCAGCGTTTACGACAGCTCCTACGAGCAGTACTTC. It is translated as CSVYDSSYEQYF.

The chain is built from TRBV30 and TRBJ2-7, with 9 bases matching TRBD2. Germline V gives CDR1 GTSNPN, CDR2 SVGIG (reference sequence). The CDR3 is 14 amino acids. V lost 2 bases to trimming and J lost 3 bases; unmatched junction nucleotides: 5. CDR3 residues: CAWSPGTSLYEQYF. The DNA of the CDR3 is TGTGCCTGGAGTCCCGGGACTAGCCTCTACGAGCAGTACTTC.

V is TRBV27 and J is TRBJ1-1, with D maybe TRBD1 (5 bases). Between the trimmed V and J ends, which lost 3 bases and 3 bases, there was a span of 8 bases. This CDR3 has 13 amino acids. The germline V gene encodes CDR1 MNHEY and CDR2 SMNVEV (reference sequence). CDR3 DNA: TGTGCCAGCAGTTTTCCAGGGCACACTGAAGCTTTCTTT. This sequence encodes CASSFPGHTEAFF.

The chain links TRBV29-1 to TRBJ2-3; D unclear. The CDR3 sequence is 15 residues long. Germline CDR1 reads SQVTM; CDR2 reads ANQGSEA. With 3 bases removed from V and 3 bases from J, the gap between germline ends came to 16 bases. The DNA for the CDR3 is TGCAGCGTTGATAACTCCTACCATAGTACAGATACGCAGTATTTT. As protein: CSVDNSYHSTDTQYF.

This clone was counted only a few times. The V and J genes are TRBV29-1 and TRBJ2-7; D perhaps matches TRBD1 (6 bases). Germline-derived CDR1 and CDR2 are SQVTM and ANQGSEA. The CDR3 sequence is 12 residues long. The V and J ends lost 6 bases and 4 bases respectively, with 13 bases between them. CDR3 amino acids: CSVSVDSYEQYF. The CDR3 DNA is TGCAGCGTATCAGTGGACAGTTACGAGCAGTACTTC.

The table lists this clone with a few counts. The gene calls are TRBV28 and TRBJ2-5; perhaps TRBD1 as D (5 bases). V lost 4 bases, J lost 3 bases, and 21 bases lay in between. Germline V gives CDR1 MDHEN, CDR2 SYDVKM. This CDR3 has 17 residues. The CDR3 DNA reads TGTGCCAGCAGTTATGTCCCGTGGGGCCGGTCGGAAGAGACCCAGTACTTC. Its protein product is CASSYVPWGRSEETQYF. The full variable domain, with the rest looked up from reference TRBV28 and TRBJ2-5, is DVKVTQSSRYLVKRTGEKVFLECVQDMDHENMFWYRQDPGLGLRLIYFSYDVKMKEKGDIPEGYSVSREKKERFSLILESASTNQTSMYLCASSYVPWGRSEETQYFGPGTRLLVL.

This clone has ten or more counts. This sequence joins TRBV4-3 and TRBJ2-6; 12 bases are a match to TRBD1. This CDR3 is 18 amino acids long. Germline lookup yields CDR1 LGHNA and CDR2 YSLEER. After removal of 4 bases from V and 4 bases from J, the junction contained 8 bases not matched to a gene. The CDR3 DNA reads as TGCGCCAGCAGCCCCGCGGGACAGGGGGCTACCGGGGCCAACGTCCTGACTTTC. This sequence encodes CASSPAGQGATGANVLTF.

This clone was detected a few times. The chain employs TRBV6-5 and TRBJ2-2, with 7 bases lining up with TRBD1. Trimming cost V 7 bases and J 0 bases; bases outside gene matches: 5. This CDR3 is built from 15 residues. CDR1 is MNHEY and CDR2 is SVGAGI in the germline V gene. CDR3 DNA: TGTGCCAGCACCCCGACAGGGACGAACACCGGGGAGCTGTTTTTT. Translating gives CASTPTGTNTGELFF.

The chain has TRBV29-1 and TRBJ1-2; the match to TRBD1 covers 8 bases. The junction had 6 bases not matched to a gene; V was cut back by 2 bases and J by 10 bases. Germline CDR1 SQVTM, CDR2 ANQGSEA. The CDR3 covers 12 residues. In nucleotides, the CDR3 is TGCAGCGTTGAAAGACAGGGGAACGACTACACCTTC. Encoded protein: CSVERQGNDYTF.

V usage is TRBV29-1 and J usage is TRBJ2-1; 7 nucleotides match TRBD1. The germline V gene encodes CDR1 SQVTM and CDR2 ANQGSEA. The J segment lost 2 bases and the V segment lost 6 bases, leaving 4 bases of the junction unmatched. This CDR3 is 13 amino acids long. This chain's CDR3 is CSVQGKTYNEQFF. The CDR3 bases are TGCAGCGTACAGGGGAAGACCTACAATGAGCAGTTCTTC.

V is TRBV19 and J is TRBJ2-1, with a possible D match to TRBD2 (5 bases). This CDR3 spans 15 amino acids. CDR1 is LNHDA and CDR2 is SQIVND in the germline V gene (reference sequence). The V gene lost 1 base and the J gene lost 3 bases, with 10 bases spanning the gap. CDR3 coding DNA: TGTGCCAGTAGTATAGTGGACTCCCACTACAATGAGCAGTTCTTC. Translating it yields CASSIVDSHYNEQFF.

The table lists this clone with a few counts. V gene TRBV27 combines with J gene TRBJ2-3; 12 bases line up with TRBD2. Germline loops: CDR1 MNHEY, CDR2 SMNVEV (reference sequence). J lost 5 bases, V lost 3 bases, and 3 bases had no gene match. This CDR3 region has 15 residues. CDR3 bases: TGTGCCAGCAGTTTTCTAGCGGGAGGGGTAGATACGCAGTATTTT. Translating it yields CASSFLAGGVDTQYF.

The chain couples TRBV5-1 to TRBJ2-3; TRBD2 is a possible D gene (6 bases). The V gene's germline CDR1 is SGHRS and CDR2 YFSETQ. V gave up 4 bases and J gave up 5 bases, with 14 bases separating them. This CDR3 has 14 residues. DNA for the CDR3: TGCGCCAGCAGCCCCTGGGGCGGGGAAGATACGCAGTATTTT. This encodes CASSPWGGEDTQYF.

The chain joins TRBV30 to TRBJ1-6; weak D call: TRBD1 (5 bases). The V gene's germline CDR1 is GTSNPN and CDR2 SVGIG (reference sequence). The CDR3 spans 14 residues. V shed 7 bases and J shed 7 bases, with 17 bases lying between them. The CDR3 reads CALVRDRRNSPLHF. The DNA of the CDR3 is TGTGCCTTAGTTCGGGACCGTCGGAATTCACCCCTCCACTTT.

The chain recombines TRBV7-9 with TRBJ2-3; D is unresolved. Germline V gives CDR1 SEHNR, CDR2 FQNEAQ (reference sequence). There are 18 residues in the CDR3. The V gene lost 3 bases and the J gene lost 4 bases, with 23 bases spanning the gap. The CDR3 sequence is CASSFPNTSSVYADTQYF. The CDR3 DNA is TGTGCCAGCAGCTTCCCAAACACCTCTTCGGTCTACGCAGATACGCAGTATTTT.